This T cell receptor beta chain comes out of a study of cytomegalovirus exposure and HLA in healthy donors. Primers included in the PCR were 60 Vbeta and 13 Jbeta primers. The assay was immunoSEQ multiplex PCR, and TCRdb's table has in-frame clones only and misses some. The sample records about 160,000 clones, under 85% being singletons. CDR3 length: 15 residues. Germline V gene sequence: CDR1 SGHNT, CDR2 YENEEA. Losses at the gene ends were 5 bases for V and 3 bases for J; bases not matched to a gene: 6. Study-level points and caveats: Reportedly, TCR beta sequences accurately predicted HLA-A and HLA-B alleles in most subjects. Later on, an analysis showed TCR association rates differing by HLA locus, with DRB1 the most and HLA-C the fewest. Cytomegalovirus-associated status was assigned to about 170 TCR beta chains. Donor immune exposure was known only as CMV serostatus.

With respect to this clone: Antigen specificity is unknown.

The sample comprised PBMCs. The rearrangement joins TRBV11-3 to TRBJ2-2; 7 bases map to TRBD1. This clonotype was obtained from a man in his forties or fifties in good health and CMV-seropositive. CDR3 loop: CASSINTGDTGELFF. Here the CDR3 DNA reads TGTGCCAGCAGCATTAATACAGGGGACACCGGGGAGCTGTTTTTT.